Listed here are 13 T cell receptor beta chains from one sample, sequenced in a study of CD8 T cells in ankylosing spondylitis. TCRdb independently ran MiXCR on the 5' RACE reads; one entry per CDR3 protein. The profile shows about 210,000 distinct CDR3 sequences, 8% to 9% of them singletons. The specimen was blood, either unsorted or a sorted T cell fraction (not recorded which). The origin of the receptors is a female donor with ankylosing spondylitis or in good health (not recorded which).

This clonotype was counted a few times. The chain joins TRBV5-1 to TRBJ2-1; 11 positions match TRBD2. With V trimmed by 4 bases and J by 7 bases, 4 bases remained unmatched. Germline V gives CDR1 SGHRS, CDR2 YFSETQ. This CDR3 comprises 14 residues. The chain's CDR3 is CASSPLAGGNEQFF. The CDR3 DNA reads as TGCGCCAGCAGCCCGCTAGCGGGAGGAAATGAGCAGTTCTTC.

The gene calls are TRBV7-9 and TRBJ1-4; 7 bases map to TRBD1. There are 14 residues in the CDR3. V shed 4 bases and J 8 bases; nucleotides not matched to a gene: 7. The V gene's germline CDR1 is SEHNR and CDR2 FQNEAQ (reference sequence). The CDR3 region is CASSSGVQGEKLFF. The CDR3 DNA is TGTGCCAGCAGCTCCGGGGTACAGGGGGAAAAACTGTTTTTT.

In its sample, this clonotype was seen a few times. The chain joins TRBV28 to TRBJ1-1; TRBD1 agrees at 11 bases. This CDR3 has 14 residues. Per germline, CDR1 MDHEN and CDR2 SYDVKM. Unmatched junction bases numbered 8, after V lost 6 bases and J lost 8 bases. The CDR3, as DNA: TGTGCCAGCAGCCCTTGGGACAGGGGGAACGAAGCTTTCTTT. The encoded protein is CASSPWDRGNEAFF.

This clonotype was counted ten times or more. The CDR3 reads CATSAGRLYEQYF. CDR3 bases: TGTGCCACCAGCGCGGGCCGATTATACGAGCAGTACTTC. The V call is TRBV24-1, the J call TRBJ2-7; the D gene is possibly TRBD2 (5 bases). The germline gives CDR1 KGHDR, CDR2 SFDVKD. The CDR3 runs to 13 residues. Deletions cut 7 bases from V and 4 bases from J, with 13 bases between.

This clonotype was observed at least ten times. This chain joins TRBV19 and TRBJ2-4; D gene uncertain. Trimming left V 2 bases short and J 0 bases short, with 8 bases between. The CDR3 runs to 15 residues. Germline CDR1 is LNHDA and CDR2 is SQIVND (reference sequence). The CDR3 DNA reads TGTGCCAGTAGTATAATGCACTTAGCCAAAAACATTCAGTACTTC. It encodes CASSIMHLAKNIQYF.

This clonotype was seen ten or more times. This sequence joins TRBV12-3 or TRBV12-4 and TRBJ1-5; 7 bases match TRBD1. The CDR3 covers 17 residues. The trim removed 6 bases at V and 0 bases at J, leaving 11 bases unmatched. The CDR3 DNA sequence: TGTGCCAGCAGCCGGCACCTACAGGGGAGTAGCAATCAGCCCCAGCATTTT. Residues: CASSRHLQGSSNQPQHF.

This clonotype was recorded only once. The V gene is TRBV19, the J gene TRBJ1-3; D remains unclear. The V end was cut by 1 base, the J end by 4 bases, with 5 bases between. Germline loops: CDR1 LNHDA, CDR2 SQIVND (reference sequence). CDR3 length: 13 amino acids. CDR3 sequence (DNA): TGTGCCAGTAGTATAGGCGACGGAAACACCATATATTTT. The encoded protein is CASSIGDGNTIYF.

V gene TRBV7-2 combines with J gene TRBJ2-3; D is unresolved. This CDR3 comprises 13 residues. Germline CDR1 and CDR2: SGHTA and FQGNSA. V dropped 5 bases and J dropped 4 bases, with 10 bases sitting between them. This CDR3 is CASSPRNADTQYF. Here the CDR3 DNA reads TGTGCCAGCAGCCCCAGAAATGCAGATACGCAGTATTTT.

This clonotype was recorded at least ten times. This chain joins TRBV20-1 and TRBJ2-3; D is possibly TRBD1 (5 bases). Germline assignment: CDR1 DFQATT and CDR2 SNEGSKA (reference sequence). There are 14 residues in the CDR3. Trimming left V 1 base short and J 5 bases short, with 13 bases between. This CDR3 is CSARVQGQGDTQYF. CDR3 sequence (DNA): TGCAGTGCTAGAGTTCAAGGTCAGGGAGATACGCAGTATTTT.

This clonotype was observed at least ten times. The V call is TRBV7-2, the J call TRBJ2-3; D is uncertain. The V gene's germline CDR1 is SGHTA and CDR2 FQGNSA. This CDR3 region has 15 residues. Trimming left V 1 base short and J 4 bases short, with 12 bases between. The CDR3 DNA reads TGTGCCAGCAGCTTAGTAACCGGGCGGCCAGATACGCAGTATTTT. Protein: CASSLVTGRPDTQYF.

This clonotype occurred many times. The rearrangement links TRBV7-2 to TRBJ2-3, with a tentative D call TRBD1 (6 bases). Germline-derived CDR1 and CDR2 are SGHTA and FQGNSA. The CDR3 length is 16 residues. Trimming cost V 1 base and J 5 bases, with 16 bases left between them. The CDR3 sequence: CASSLGGPASVDTQYF. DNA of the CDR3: TGTGCCAGCAGCTTAGGGGGGCCAGCTTCAGTAGATACGCAGTATTTT.

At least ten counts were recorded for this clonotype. This CDR3 is CASSYGRGGRRVNTEAFF. CDR3 in DNA: TGTGCCAGCAGTTACGGTCGGGGCGGGCGGCGAGTGAACACTGAAGCTTTCTTT. The chain links TRBV6-2 or TRBV6-3 to TRBJ1-1; a weak D match, TRBD1 (5 bases). The CDR3 spans 18 residues. Germline V gene sequence: CDR1 MNHEY, CDR2 SVGEGT. V lost 2 bases and J lost 0, with 19 bases in between.

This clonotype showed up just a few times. The CDR3: CATNLGRGVETQYF. The CDR3 nucleotides are TGTGCCACAAATCTCGGGAGGGGCGTGGAGACCCAGTACTTC. This chain links TRBV28 with TRBJ2-5; TRBD2 agrees at 8 bases. Germline CDR1 MDHEN, CDR2 SYDVKM. The CDR3 totals 14 residues. V lost 10 bases to trimming and J lost 5 bases; unmatched junction nucleotides: 12.